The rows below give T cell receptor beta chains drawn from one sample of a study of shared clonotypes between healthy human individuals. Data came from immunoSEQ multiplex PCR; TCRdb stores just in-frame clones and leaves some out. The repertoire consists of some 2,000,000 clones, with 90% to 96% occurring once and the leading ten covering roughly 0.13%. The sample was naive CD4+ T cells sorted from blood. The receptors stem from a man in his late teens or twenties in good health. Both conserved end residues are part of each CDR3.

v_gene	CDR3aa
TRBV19	CASSGTGASVGGYTF
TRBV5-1	CASSSPGQVTNEQFF
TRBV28	CASSWTGYEQYF
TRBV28	CASSSGSQPQHF
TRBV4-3	CASSLYQGADQPQHF
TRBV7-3	CASGGAGTLSGANVLTF
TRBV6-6	CASTSPAGAEKLFF
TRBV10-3	CAISAAGENIQYF
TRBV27	CASSFTGIPYEQYF
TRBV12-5	CASGKDSHSDTQYF
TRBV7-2	CASRRGAGSYEQYF
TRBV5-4	CASSLTGTGGEKLFF
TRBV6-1	CASSGSYEQYF
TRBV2	CASSTRQLTDTQYF
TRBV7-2	CASSLGDFWGTDTQYF
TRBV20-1	CSARTGFEQYF
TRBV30	CAWSPGRANEKLFF
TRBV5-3	CATTKIPQDYGYTF
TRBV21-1	CASSKSTPGRKNSPLHF
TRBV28	CASSLIPGGNTIYF
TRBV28	CASSLVAGVLQETQYF
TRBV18	CASSRTARDRGFMNTEAFF
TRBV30	CAFQGKGAYNEQFF
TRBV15	CATSRGSGSAWYF
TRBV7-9	CASSLDYAEAFF
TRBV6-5	CASSSAGIPYNEQFF
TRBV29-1	CSVEWGGNTIYF
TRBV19	CASSIQGMNTEAFF
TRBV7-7	CASSPGGTTHNEQFF
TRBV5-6	CASRPDGRGEQYF
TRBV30	CANSGRYQETQYF
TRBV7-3	CASSLAGFTEAFF
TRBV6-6	CASSGTGVIEQYF
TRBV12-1	CASSQPSIGGILRRHTDTQYF
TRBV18	CASSPGGRNTEAFF
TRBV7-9	CASSLTEAGQPQHF
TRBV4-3	CASSQDSRTQYF
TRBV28	CASLDRGRKNTEAFF
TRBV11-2	CASSSQGVNSPLHF
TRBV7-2	CASSSKTGSYEQYF
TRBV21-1	CASSNRYEQYF
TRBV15	CATSRKTGSGNTIYF
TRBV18	CASSPLDVVIGNTIYF